This paragraph reports one TCR beta chain. The entry originates in a study of Ad26.COV2.S vaccination and SARS-CoV-2 variants. Study information: Donor was in the COV1001 Ad26.COV2.S trial arm.

Noted treatment: about 20 received Ad26.COV2.S at low or high dose, single or two shots; several received placebo; per-sample allocation not given. Collection of the samples took place on day 63 after the first injection of vaccine or placebo. Assay: immunoSEQ multiplex PCR; the TCRdb copy retains only in-frame clones and omits some. Of 450,000 to 550,000 clones detected, 89% appear once; the ten largest clones hold more than 1.5%. Sequencing used peripheral blood, obtained in a trial of Ad26.COV2.S vaccine versus placebo. The receptor was isolated from a person aged 18 to 59 who received the Ad26.COV2.S COVID-19 vaccine or a placebo.

The CDR3 region is CAIPPSARFQETQYF. CDR3 sequence (DNA): TGTGCCATCCCCCCTTCGGCTAGGTTCCAAGAGACCCAGTACTTC. The chain uses TRBV19 and TRBJ2-5, with D unclear. This CDR3 contains 15 residues. Per germline, CDR1 LNHDA and CDR2 SQIVND (reference sequence). V shed 10 bases and J shed 1 base, with 19 bases lying between them.